This T cell receptor (beta chain) was observed in a study of blood T cell repertoires in COVID-19. Study as a whole: COVID-19 samples, acute and convalescent, were from the United States, Italy and Spain.

Germline CDR1 is SGHNT and CDR2 is YYREEE (reference sequence). The ends were cut back, 2 bases at V and 7 bases at J, with 7 bases in the middle. The CDR3 contains 12 residues. Original processing methods: Nucleated cell number was recorded as an estimate derived from reference gene primer amplification. Sequenced by immunoSEQ multiplex PCR; TCRdb stores in-frame clones only, minus some. The DNA was the basis for D and trimming; V, J and clone size are from that table. The data show 360,000 or so clones, roughly 90% seen once. The cohort comprised adults aged roughly 18 to 95 years residing in about two dozen US areas. Clinical histories supplied by participants themselves formed the basis of cohort assignment.

The V gene is TRBV5-4, the J gene TRBJ2-1, with D possibly matching TRBD1 (6 bases). This TCR came from a woman aged 30 to 39 who had recovered from COVID-19. The material sequenced was PBMCs or T cells enriched from blood (not recorded which). In DNA form, the CDR3 reads TGTGCCAGCAGCTTACAGGGAAATGAGCAGTTCTTC. Amino acids: CASSLQGNEQFF.